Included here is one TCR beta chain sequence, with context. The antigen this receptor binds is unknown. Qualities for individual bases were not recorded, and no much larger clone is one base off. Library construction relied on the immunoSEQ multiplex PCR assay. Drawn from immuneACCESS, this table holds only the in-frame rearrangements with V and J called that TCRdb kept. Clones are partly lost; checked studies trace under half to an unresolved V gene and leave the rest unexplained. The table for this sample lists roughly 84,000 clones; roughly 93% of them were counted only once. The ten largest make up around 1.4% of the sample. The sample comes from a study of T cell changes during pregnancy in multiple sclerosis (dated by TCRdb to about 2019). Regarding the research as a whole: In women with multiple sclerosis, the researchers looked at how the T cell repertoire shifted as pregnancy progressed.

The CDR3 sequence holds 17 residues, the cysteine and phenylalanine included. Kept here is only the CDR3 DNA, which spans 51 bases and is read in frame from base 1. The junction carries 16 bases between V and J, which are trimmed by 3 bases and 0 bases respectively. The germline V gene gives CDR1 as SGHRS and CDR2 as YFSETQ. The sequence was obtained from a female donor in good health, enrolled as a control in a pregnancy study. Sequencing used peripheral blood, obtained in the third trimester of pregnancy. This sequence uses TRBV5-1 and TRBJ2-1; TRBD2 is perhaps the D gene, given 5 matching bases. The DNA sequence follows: TGCGCCAGCAGCTACCCTGAGAGGGATAGCTCCTACAATGAGCAGTTCTTC. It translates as CASSYPERDSSYNEQFF. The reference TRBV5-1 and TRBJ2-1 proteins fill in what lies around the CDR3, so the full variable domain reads KAGVTQTPRYLIKTRGQQVTLSCSPISGHRSVSWYQQTPGQGLQFLFEYFSETQRNKGNFPGRFSGRQFSNSRSEMNVSTLELGDSALYLCASSYPERDSSYNEQFFGPGTRLTVL.